The 29 T cell receptor beta chains below all came from one sample that was sequenced in a study of patients and donors after allogeneic stem cell transplantation. Using its own MiXCR run on the RT-PCR reads, TCRdb lists one record per CDR3 protein. The data hold 15,000 to 25,000 distinct CDR3 sequences, with 4.9% observed a single time. The sequencing input was blood, either unsorted or a sorted T cell fraction (not recorded which). Every receptor here comes from a human donor who was either an allogeneic HSCT recipient or a stem cell or donor lymphocyte infusion donor (not recorded which). It is not recorded whose cells these are; they may come from a transplant donor.

In this sample, this clonotype turned up a few times. The chain joins TRBV29-1 to TRBJ2-5, with D perhaps TRBD1 (5 bases). Germline CDR1 and CDR2: SQVTM and ANQGSEA. The length of the CDR3 is 14 residues. V lost 1 base to trimming and J lost 5 bases, with 14 bases between them. The CDR3 nucleotides read TGCAGCGTTGAAGGGGTGATGGGGCTGGAGACCCAGTACTTC. This encodes CSVEGVMGLETQYF.

This clonotype is deemed large. The genes are TRBV7-9 and TRBJ2-3; perhaps TRBD2 as D (5 bases). V was shortened by 6 bases and J by 0 bases, with 10 bases between the two germline ends. This CDR3 has 14 amino acids. Per the germline V gene, CDR1 is SEHNR and CDR2 is FQNEAQ (reference sequence). CDR3 region: CASRPPGSTDTQYF. For the CDR3, the DNA is TGTGCCAGCAGGCCCCCGGGAAGCACAGATACGCAGTATTTT. Full variable domain (missing parts from reference TRBV7-9 and TRBJ2-3): DTGVSQNPRHKITKRGQNVTFRCDPISEHNRLYWYRQTLGQGPEFLTYFQNEAQLEKSRLLSDRFSAERPKGSFSTLEIQRTEQGDSAMYLCASRPPGSTDTQYFGPGTRLTVL.

This clonotype was seen more than once but under ten times. The V gene is TRBV28, the J gene TRBJ2-7, with D unresolved. In germline, CDR1 is MDHEN, CDR2 SYDVKM. V gave up 7 bases and J gave up 0 bases, with 10 bases separating them. CDR3 size: 13 residues. The CDR3 is CASNTPLSYEQYF. Written as DNA, the CDR3 is TGTGCCAGCAATACGCCCCTCTCCTACGAGCAGTACTTC.

This clonotype was seen more than once but under ten times. The chain recombines TRBV28 with TRBJ1-3; TRBD1 is a possible D gene (6 bases). Germline V gene sequence: CDR1 MDHEN, CDR2 SYDVKM. The ends were cut back, 7 bases at V and 5 bases at J, with 15 bases in the middle. The CDR3 runs to 14 residues. CDR3 loop: CASTEGGRRNTIYF. The DNA of the CDR3 is TGTGCCAGCACCGAAGGGGGGCGGAGAAACACCATATATTTT. Based on the CDR3 plus reference TRBV28 and TRBJ1-3, the full variable domain is DVKVTQSSRYLVKRTGEKVFLECVQDMDHENMFWYRQDPGLGLRLIYFSYDVKMKEKGDIPEGYSVSREKKERFSLILESASTNQTSMYLCASTEGGRRNTIYFGEGSWLTVV.

This clonotype was seen just once. J is TRBJ1-2 and V is TRBV12-3 or TRBV12-4, with 7 bases identical to TRBD1. The junction had 14 bases not matched to a gene; V was cut back by 7 bases and J by 6 bases. The CDR3 runs 15 residues. The CDR3 coding sequence is TGTGCCAGCATTGGGAGACAGGGCCCTCGGGATGGCTACACCTTC. Amino acids: CASIGRQGPRDGYTF.

This clonotype was seen at least ten times. The chain employs TRBV7-2 and TRBJ1-4; a possible D gene is TRBD1 (6 bases). Trimming cost V 5 bases and J 8 bases, with 12 bases left between them. CDR1 is SGHTA and CDR2 is FQGNSA in the germline V gene. This CDR3 has 13 residues. This CDR3 is CASSPRRGEKLFF. CDR3 DNA sequence: TGTGCCAGCAGCCCTCGCAGGGGCGAAAAACTGTTTTTT.

This clonotype was seen only a few times. The rearrangement joins TRBV27 to TRBJ1-6; no clear D gene. The germline V gene has CDR1 MNHEY and CDR2 SMNVEV (reference sequence). The CDR3 runs to 15 residues. The ends were cut back, 1 base at V and 7 bases at J, with 11 bases in the middle. The CDR3 sequence: CASSLFGEGNSPLHF. The CDR3 DNA reads as TGTGCCAGCAGTTTATTTGGGGAGGGAAATTCACCCCTCCACTTT.

The V call is TRBV20-1, the J call TRBJ1-3; D gene uncertain. Germline V gene lookup returns CDR1 DFQATT and CDR2 SNEGSKA (reference sequence). The CDR3 has 17 residues. V lost 5 bases, J lost 3 bases, and 23 bases lay in between. CDR3 in DNA: TGCAGTGCTGGTCGTCGGGGTAACCCCACATTTGGAAACACCATATATTTT. It translates to CSAGRRGNPTFGNTIYF.

Many counts were recorded for this clonotype. The chain uses TRBV6-1 and TRBJ1-5; TRBD1 matches at 7 bases. The CDR3 totals 17 residues. Germline V gene sequence: CDR1 MNHNS, CDR2 SASEGT. Trimming cost V 4 bases and J 1 base; bases outside gene matches: 10. CDR3 nucleotides: TGTGCCAGCAGTGGACGCTCCGGGACAGTCAGCAATCAGCCCCAGCATTTT. Amino acids: CASSGRSGTVSNQPQHF.

Ten or more counts support this clonotype. The CDR3 bases are TGTGCCAGCAGCTTAGTGGCCAGCGACCAGCAGTTCTTC. This encodes CASSLVASDQQFF. This chain connects TRBV7-9 to TRBJ2-1; D unresolved. CDR1 is SEHNR and CDR2 is FQNEAQ in the germline V gene (reference sequence). V gave up 1 base and J gave up 11 bases, with 12 bases separating them. This CDR3 region has 13 residues.

A note on this clonotype: A much larger clone differs from this one at a single base, so this may be a read error. V usage is TRBV7-9 and J usage is TRBJ1-1; possibly TRBD1 for D (6 bases). The germline CDR1 and CDR2 sequences are SEHNR and FQNEAQ (reference sequence). This CDR3 contains 13 residues. The CDR3 DNA is TGTGCCAGCAGGCCAGGCGGGGGCGCTGAAGATTTCTTT. Amino acid sequence: CASRPGGGAEDFF.

This clonotype was found many times. The rearrangement joins TRBV5-1 to TRBJ1-2; the D is unclear. The CDR3 consists of 14 residues. Germline CDR1 is SGHRS and CDR2 is YFSETQ. V was pared by 1 base and J by 3 bases, with 10 bases between. The CDR3 sequence is CASSLLPPDYGYTF. CDR3 DNA sequence: TGCGCCAGCAGCTTGTTACCGCCAGACTATGGCTACACCTTC. The complete variable domain, with remaining parts taken from reference TRBV5-1 and TRBJ1-2, reads KAGVTQTPRYLIKTRGQQVTLSCSPISGHRSVSWYQQTPGQGLQFLFEYFSETQRNKGNFPGRFSGRQFSNSRSEMNVSTLELGDSALYLCASSLLPPDYGYTFGSGTRLTVV.

This clonotype occurred many times. The gene calls are TRBV7-9 and TRBJ1-1, with D perhaps matching TRBD1 (5 bases). Trimming shortened V by 3 bases and J by 1 base, and 6 bases separated the two germline ends. There are 13 residues in the CDR3. Looked up from germline, CDR1 is SEHNR and CDR2 is FQNEAQ (reference sequence). CDR3 amino acids: CASSFQGNTEAFF. The DNA of the CDR3 is TGTGCCAGCAGCTTTCAGGGGAACACTGAAGCTTTCTTT. Full variable domain (outside the CDR3, taken from reference TRBV7-9 and TRBJ1-1): DTGVSQNPRHKITKRGQNVTFRCDPISEHNRLYWYRQTLGQGPEFLTYFQNEAQLEKSRLLSDRFSAERPKGSFSTLEIQRTEQGDSAMYLCASSFQGNTEAFFGQGTRLTVV.

Concerning this clonotype itself: A far larger clone is only one base removed, so a read error is likely. The V and J genes are TRBV7-9 and TRBJ2-5; D call uncertain. The germline V and J ends were trimmed by 8 bases and 11 bases, with 15 bases remaining between them. Germline V gives CDR1 SEHNR, CDR2 FQNEAQ (reference sequence). The CDR3 has 11 residues. The CDR3 DNA sequence: TGTGCCAGCTTTTTGGGCAATGAGCAGTACTTC. Protein product: CASFLGNEQYF.

Ten or more counts support this clonotype. The CDR3 bases are TGTGCCAGCAGCTTCGGGACAGCTGGAAACACCATATATTTT. Protein: CASSFGTAGNTIYF. The gene calls are TRBV11-3 and TRBJ1-3; 7 bases line up with TRBD1. The V and J ends lost 3 bases and 2 bases, in that order; junction bases with no gene match: 1. Germline values: CDR1 SGHNT, CDR2 YENEEA. There are 14 residues in the CDR3.

There are many counts of this clonotype. The genes are TRBV5-1 and TRBJ1-2; 7 bases map to TRBD1. The CDR3 consists of 15 residues. V dropped 4 bases and J dropped 5; count of bases not matched to a gene: 11. The V gene's germline CDR1 is SGHRS and CDR2 YFSETQ. CDR3 nucleotides: TGCGCCAGCAGCGTTGATCCCGGGACAGCGTATGGCTACACCTTC. Protein: CASSVDPGTAYGYTF. The full variable domain, its missing parts supplied by reference TRBV5-1 and TRBJ1-2, is KAGVTQTPRYLIKTRGQQVTLSCSPISGHRSVSWYQQTPGQGLQFLFEYFSETQRNKGNFPGRFSGRQFSNSRSEMNVSTLELGDSALYLCASSVDPGTAYGYTFGSGTRLTVV.

This clonotype was detected ten times or more. This chain links TRBV28 with TRBJ1-2; tentatively, D is TRBD1 (6 bases). This CDR3 is built from 15 residues. The V end was cut by 6 bases, the J end by 0 bases, with 14 bases between. Germline values: CDR1 MDHEN, CDR2 SYDVKM. The chain's CDR3 is CASRATGRSNYGYTF. CDR3 coding DNA: TGTGCCAGCAGGGCGACAGGTCGTTCTAACTATGGCTACACCTTC.

This clonotype has at least ten counts. The gene calls are TRBV2 and TRBJ2-1; D possibly corresponds to TRBD2 (5 bases). Deletions cut 4 bases from V and 2 bases from J, with 6 bases between. Germline V gene sequence: CDR1 SNHLY, CDR2 FYNNEI. CDR3 length: 13 amino acids. CDR3 loop: CASSGLPYNEQFF. The CDR3 DNA follows: TGTGCCAGCAGTGGACTACCCTACAATGAGCAGTTCTTC.

This clonotype was recorded many times. The rearrangement links TRBV5-6 to TRBJ1-1; TRBD1 agrees at 7 bases. CDR3 length equals 14 residues. Germline CDR1 is SGHDT and CDR2 is YYEEEE. The V and J ends lost 4 bases and 7 bases, in that order; junction bases with no gene match: 10. This CDR3 reads CASSLGAGGVEAFF. For the CDR3, the DNA is TGTGCCAGCAGCCTGGGAGCAGGGGGTGTTGAAGCTTTCTTT.

V gene TRBV3-1 combines with J gene TRBJ1-4, with D possibly TRBD1 on 6 matching bases. V lost 3 bases and J lost 0, with 14 bases in between. The CDR3 extends over 17 amino acids. CDR1 is LGHDT, CDR2 YNNKEL, per germline (reference sequence). The chain's CDR3 is CASSHSANRATNEKLFF. The CDR3 nucleotides are TGTGCCAGCAGCCATTCCGCCAACAGGGCAACTAATGAAAAACTGTTTTTT.

This clonotype was detected ten times or more. The rearrangement joins TRBV12-3 or TRBV12-4 to TRBJ2-1; 9 bases are shared with TRBD2. Trimming took 1 base from V and 2 from J; bases not matched to a gene: 9. The CDR3 runs 18 residues. CDR3 in amino acids: CASSLVYSGRGPYNEQFF. Here the CDR3 DNA reads TGTGCCAGCAGTTTAGTTTATAGCGGGAGAGGGCCCTACAATGAGCAGTTCTTC.

V usage is TRBV5-6 and J usage is TRBJ2-7, with TRBD1 matching 9 bases. From germline, CDR1 is SGHDT and CDR2 YYEEEE. The CDR3 has 14 amino acids. The J segment lost 3 bases and the V segment lost 3 bases, leaving 4 bases of the junction unmatched. CDR3 nucleotides: TGTGCCAGCAGCTGCCGGGACAGGGACTACGAGCAGTACTTC. Its translation: CASSCRDRDYEQYF.

This clonotype was counted only a few times. V and J are TRBV5-8 and TRBJ2-7; D might be TRBD2 (5 bases). Germline V CDR1 and CDR2: SGHTS, YDEGEE. CDR3 length: 13 residues. The V gene lost 4 bases and the J gene lost 4 bases, with 12 bases spanning the gap. CDR3 amino acids: CASSAWETYEQYF. The CDR3 DNA is TGTGCCAGCAGCGCATGGGAGACTTACGAGCAGTACTTC.

This chain uses TRBV5-6 with TRBJ1-2; D not certain. The CDR3 length is 11 residues. Trimming shortened V by 1 base and J by 10 bases, and 8 bases separated the two germline ends. Germline V gene sequence: CDR1 SGHDT, CDR2 YYEEEE. The CDR3 loop is CASSLRHYYTF. Written as DNA, the CDR3 is TGTGCCAGCAGCTTGAGACACTACTACACCTTC.

This chain joins TRBV6-2 or TRBV6-3 and TRBJ1-5, with a tentative D call TRBD1 (5 bases). Germline values: CDR1 MNHEY, CDR2 SVGEGT. The CDR3 consists of 15 residues. The V gene lost 2 bases and the J gene lost 0 bases, with 8 bases spanning the gap. CDR3 nucleotides: TGTGCCAGCAGTTACGGGGGGGATAGCAATCAGCCCCAGCATTTT. It yields the protein CASSYGGDSNQPQHF.

By sample share, this clonotype is medium-sized. The chain has TRBV7-9 and TRBJ1-1, with D possibly matching TRBD1 (6 bases). Germline V gene lookup returns CDR1 SEHNR and CDR2 FQNEAQ (reference sequence). This CDR3 contains 14 residues. Trimming removed 5 bases at V and 8 bases at J, with 18 bases between. The chain's CDR3 is CASSLETGRGEAFF. CDR3 sequence (DNA): TGTGCCAGCAGCCTAGAGACAGGCCGTGGAGAAGCTTTCTTT.

This clonotype was seen many times. The gene calls are TRBV10-3 and TRBJ2-1; 14 bases are shared with TRBD2. This CDR3 comprises 15 residues. V shed 7 bases, J shed 8 bases, and the junction held 7 bases outside the gene matches. Germline V gene data show CDR1 as ENHRY and CDR2 as SYGVKD. The CDR3 DNA is TGTGCCATCAATACGGGACTAGCGGGGGCGGATGAGCAGTTCTTC. It translates to CAINTGLAGADEQFF.

The sample holds many counts of this clonotype. This chain joins TRBV5-6 and TRBJ2-1; D possibly corresponds to TRBD2 (5 bases). The CDR3 contains 14 residues. Germline CDR1 is SGHDT and CDR2 is YYEEEE. Trimming cost V 6 bases and J 7 bases, with 17 bases left between them. The CDR3 reads CASMDLAIVNEQFF. In DNA, the CDR3 is TGTGCCAGCATGGACTTAGCGATTGTTAATGAGCAGTTCTTC.

This clonotype was recorded many times. The chain recombines TRBV7-9 with TRBJ2-3, with D perhaps TRBD2 (5 bases). Germline V CDR1 and CDR2: SEHNR, FQNEAQ (reference sequence). This CDR3 spans 14 amino acids. The germline V and J ends were trimmed by 5 bases and 0 bases, with 9 bases remaining between them. The CDR3 sequence is CASSPWTSTDTQYF. CDR3 in DNA: TGTGCCAGCAGCCCGTGGACTAGCACAGATACGCAGTATTTT.